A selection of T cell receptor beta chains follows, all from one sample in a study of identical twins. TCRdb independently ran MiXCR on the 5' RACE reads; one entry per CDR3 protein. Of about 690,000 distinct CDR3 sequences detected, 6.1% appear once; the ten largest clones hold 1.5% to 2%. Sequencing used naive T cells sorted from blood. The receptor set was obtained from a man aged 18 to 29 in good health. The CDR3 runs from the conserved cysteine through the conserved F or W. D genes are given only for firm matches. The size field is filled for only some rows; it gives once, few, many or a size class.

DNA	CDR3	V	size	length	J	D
TGTGCCAGCAGTTACTCAGGGCAGGGGCTCACTGAAGCTTTCTTT	CASSYSGQGLTEAFF	TRBV6-5	many	15	TRBJ1-1	.
TGTGCCAGCAGTGGCGGTGGCGGGGAGCTGTTTTTT	CASSGGGGELFF	TRBV27	.	12	TRBJ2-2	.
TGCAGCGTTGACAGTTCCTACGAGCAGTACTTC	CSVDSSYEQYF	TRBV29-1	many	11	TRBJ2-7	.
TGTGCCAGCAGTTTACGGGACAGGGGACCCGGGGAGCTGTTTTTT	CASSLRDRGPGELFF	TRBV12-3/TRBV12-4	few	15	TRBJ2-2	TRBD1
TGCAGCGTCCAGGGAGGCGAGCAGTTCTTC	CSVQGGEQFF	TRBV29-1	few	10	TRBJ2-1	.
TGTGCCAGCAGCTCCGGAAGGGGTCCCTACGAGCAGTACTTC	CASSSGRGPYEQYF	TRBV5-6	many	14	TRBJ2-7	.
TGTGCCAGCAGCTGGTACAGGGGGACCAACAATGAGCAGTTCTTC	CASSWYRGTNNEQFF	TRBV7-8	few	15	TRBJ2-1	TRBD1
TGTGCCAGCAGTCTTGAAAATGAGCAGTTCTTC	CASSLENEQFF	TRBV12-3/TRBV12-4	many	11	TRBJ2-1	.
TGTGCCAGCAGCTTAGGGCGGCTAACTAACTATGGCTACACCTTC	CASSLGRLTNYGYTF	TRBV7-2	few	15	TRBJ1-2	.
TGCAGTGCAATTTATATTGAGGGGAATTACGAGCAGTACTTC	CSAIYIEGNYEQYF	TRBV20-1	.	14	TRBJ2-7	.
TGTGCCAGCAGTTTAGTACCAGGGAGGGATGGCTACACCTTC	CASSLVPGRDGYTF	TRBV12-3/TRBV12-4	.	14	TRBJ1-2	.
TGCAGTGCCACCGGGGGGTACGAGCAGTACTTC	CSATGGYEQYF	TRBV29-1	many	11	TRBJ2-7	TRBD2
TGCAGTGCTAGACCTCCTCGGGGCAGGGGAAGGAACATTCAGTACTTC	CSARPPRGRGRNIQYF	TRBV20-1	many	16	TRBJ2-4	.
TGTGCCAGCAGCCAAACCCCTCCCACTAGCGGGTTGACCCTCAGCACAGATACGCAGTATTTT	CASSQTPPTSGLTLSTDTQYF	TRBV3-1	.	21	TRBJ2-3	TRBD2
TGTGCCAGTAGTATCGGACGGGCCCTCACCGGGGAGCTGTTTTTT	CASSIGRALTGELFF	TRBV19	.	15	TRBJ2-2	.
TGTGCCAGCAGGTGGGCTGAGAGCACAGATACGCAGTATTTT	CASRWAESTDTQYF	TRBV5-5	many	14	TRBJ2-3	.
TGTGCCAGCAGCTTCTCAGGGACAGGGGCCGTATACGAGCAGTACTTC	CASSFSGTGAVYEQYF	TRBV12-3/TRBV12-4	many	16	TRBJ2-7	TRBD1
TGTGCCAGCAGACCGGACAGGCTTCAAGGAAACACCATATATTTT	CASRPDRLQGNTIYF	TRBV5-5	few	15	TRBJ1-3	TRBD1
TGTGCCAGCAGCCCCCGCTCGAGGACCCGACTCCTAAGCTCCTACAATGAGCAGTTCTTC	CASSPRSRTRLLSSYNEQFF	TRBV11-1	few	20	TRBJ2-1	.
TGTGCCACCAGTGATGAGCTGGATGAGCAGTTCTTC	CATSDELDEQFF	TRBV24-1	many	12	TRBJ2-1	.
TGTGCCAGCAGTTTTGACAGGGTGGGAGATACGCAGTATTTT	CASSFDRVGDTQYF	TRBV6-5	many	14	TRBJ2-3	TRBD1
TGTGCCATCAGGCAGGGGGCTAGCACAGATACGCAGTATTTT	CAIRQGASTDTQYF	TRBV10-3	many	14	TRBJ2-3	TRBD1
TGTGCCAGCAGTGAAGCGGCCGCCTACGAGCAGTACTTC	CASSEAAAYEQYF	TRBV6-1	few	13	TRBJ2-7	.
TGTGCCAGCACCTCCGACAGTGAAGCTTTCTTT	CASTSDSEAFF	TRBV5-4	many	11	TRBJ1-1	.
TGTGCCAGCAGTCCACGGGACAGGGACACTGAAGCTTTCTTT	CASSPRDRDTEAFF	TRBV12-3/TRBV12-4	many	14	TRBJ1-1	TRBD1
TGTGCCAGCAGTTTATATGGGACAGGAGACGAGCAGTACTTC	CASSLYGTGDEQYF	TRBV27	few	14	TRBJ2-7	TRBD1
TGCAGCGTTGAGGACGGGGCGGGCAAAAACATTCAGTACTTC	CSVEDGAGKNIQYF	TRBV29-1	many	14	TRBJ2-4	.
TGCGCCAGCAGCTTTCTGAGCGGTCTGGAGGAGACCCAGTACTTC	CASSFLSGLEETQYF	TRBV5-1	many	15	TRBJ2-5	.
TGTGCCAGCAGCCCGCCGGGAGCCGCAGTTAACAATGAGCAGTTCTTC	CASSPPGAAVNNEQFF	TRBV11-2	few	16	TRBJ2-1	.
TGTGCCAGCAGTTCGGGACAGCGATCCTACAATGAGCAGTTCTTC	CASSSGQRSYNEQFF	TRBV11-2	few	15	TRBJ2-1	TRBD1
TGTGCCAGCAGCACCGACAGGGCCTATGGCTACACCTTC	CASSTDRAYGYTF	TRBV6-1	.	13	TRBJ1-2	TRBD1
TGTGCCAGCAGTTACTCGCCAGCATCAAACTATGGCTACACCTTC	CASSYSPASNYGYTF	TRBV6-5	few	15	TRBJ1-2	.
TGTGCCAGCAGTGAAGCTTTGGTAGTCGGTACGCAGTATTTT	CASSEALVVGTQYF	TRBV2	many	14	TRBJ2-3	.
TGTGCCAGCAGCCCCTCCGACCGGGGGATTGAGACCCAGTACTTC	CASSPSDRGIETQYF	TRBV7-2	.	15	TRBJ2-5	.
TGTGCCAGCAGTCCCGGACTAGCGGGACCGAACACCGGGGAGCTGTTTTTT	CASSPGLAGPNTGELFF	TRBV12-3/TRBV12-4	many	17	TRBJ2-2	TRBD2
TGCAGTGTTTATGTGGATACGCAGTATTTT	CSVYVDTQYF	TRBV20-1	many	10	TRBJ2-3	.
TGTGCCAGCCTACCCCGAGCCCCAGGGAGCTATGGCTACACCTTC	CASLPRAPGSYGYTF	TRBV27	many	15	TRBJ1-2	.
TGTGCCACCAGCAGAGATAGGGGGGGCTTGGCTTTCTTT	CATSRDRGGLAFF	TRBV15	many	13	TRBJ1-1	.
TGTGCCAGCAGCCAAGGCTACAGGCGGATGAACACTGAAGCTTTCTTT	CASSQGYRRMNTEAFF	TRBV3-1	few	16	TRBJ1-1	.
TGTGCCAGCAGCCCCGGGACAGGGTTTGGGGAGACCCAGTACTTC	CASSPGTGFGETQYF	TRBV14	.	15	TRBJ2-5	TRBD1
TGCGCCAGCCGGGCCCTGACAGGGGCAAACACTGAAGCTTTCTTT	CASRALTGANTEAFF	TRBV5-1	few	15	TRBJ1-1	TRBD1
TGTGCCATCAGTGAGTCTAGAGGGTACACCGGGGAGCTGTTTTTT	CAISESRGYTGELFF	TRBV10-3	many	15	TRBJ2-2	.
TGTGCCAGCCGGGGACTAGCGAGATCGAGCTCCTACAATGAGCAGTTCTTC	CASRGLARSSSYNEQFF	TRBV12-3/TRBV12-4	.	17	TRBJ2-1	TRBD2
TGTGCCAGCAGCTTACCACAGGGGAAAGCCACCGGGGAGCTGTTTTTT	CASSLPQGKATGELFF	TRBV7-9	few	16	TRBJ2-2	TRBD1
TGCGCCAGCAGCGACGGGACAGTTCCGACCGGGGAGCTGTTTTTT	CASSDGTVPTGELFF	TRBV5-1	many	15	TRBJ2-2	TRBD1
TGCGCCAGCAGCATTCCAGGACTAGCGGGAGATAAATATGGCTCCTACGAGCAGTACTTC	CASSIPGLAGDKYGSYEQYF	TRBV5-1	few	20	TRBJ2-7	TRBD2